This T cell receptor (beta chain) was recovered during a study of shared clonotypes between healthy human individuals. The study's findings and limits: The sharing of 4% to 5.5% of naive CD4 clonotypes was seen across a handful of donors. Generation probabilities of non-shared clonotypes were lower (relative to those shared by all four donors).

Comment on this clone: Its cognate antigen is unknown.

Genomic DNA from each subset was divided evenly over several immunoSEQ plates. TCRdb's table, derived via immunoSEQ multiplex PCR, lists solely in-frame clones and lacks some. The data contain around 940,000 clones, less than 85% of them seen just once; the ten biggest clones take up about 1.5%. V lost 5 bases, J lost 2 bases, and 4 bases lay in between. The germline CDR1 and CDR2 sequences are MNHEY and SVGAGI. The CDR3 is 11 amino acids. The chain joins TRBV6-5 to TRBJ2-7; D call uncertain. This receptor was identified in a man between 18 and 35 years old in good health. Material: memory CD4+ T cells sorted from blood. Stated subset: CD45RA-negative fraction. The DNA for the CDR3 is TGTGCCAGCAGTCATACCTACGAGCAGTACTTC. Translation gives CASSHTYEQYF.